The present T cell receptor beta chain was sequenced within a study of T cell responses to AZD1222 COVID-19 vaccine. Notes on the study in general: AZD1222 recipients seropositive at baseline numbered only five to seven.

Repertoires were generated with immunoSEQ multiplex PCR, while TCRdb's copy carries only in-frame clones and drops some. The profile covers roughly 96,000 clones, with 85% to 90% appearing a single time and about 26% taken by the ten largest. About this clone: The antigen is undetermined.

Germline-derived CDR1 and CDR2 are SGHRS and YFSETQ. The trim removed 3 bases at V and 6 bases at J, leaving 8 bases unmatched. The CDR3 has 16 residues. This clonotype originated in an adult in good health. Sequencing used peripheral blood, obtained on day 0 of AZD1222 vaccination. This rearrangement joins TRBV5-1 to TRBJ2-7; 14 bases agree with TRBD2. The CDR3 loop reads CASSSGLAGELREQYF. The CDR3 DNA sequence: TGCGCCAGCAGCTCGGGACTAGCGGGAGAGCTGCGCGAGCAGTACTTC.